This T cell receptor (beta chain) emerged from a study of T cell responses to AZD1222 COVID-19 vaccine. Measured with immunoSEQ multiplex PCR; TCRdb has only the in-frame clones, and not every one. This table has around 120,000 clones, over 80% appearing once. CDR3 length: 14 amino acids. Unmatched junction bases numbered 8, after V lost 6 bases and J lost 5 bases. From germline, CDR1 is MNHEY and CDR2 SVGAGI. This specimen consisted of peripheral blood, obtained on day 0 of AZD1222 vaccination. The chain has TRBV6-5 and TRBJ2-7, with 9 positions matching TRBD1. The source of this sequence is an adult in good health. CDR3 residues: CASSPTGGEDEQYF. The CDR3 DNA sequence: TGTGCCAGCAGCCCGACAGGGGGAGAAGACGAGCAGTACTTC.